This TCR beta chain comes out of a study of cytomegalovirus exposure and HLA in healthy donors. The PCR employed 60 Vbeta primers together with 13 Jbeta primers. Here immunoSEQ multiplex PCR was the method, and the copy in TCRdb shows in-frame clones only, minus some. The data hold some 140,000 clones, with about 74% observed a single time. Sequences were obtained from PBMCs. The sequence came from a man between 25 and 39 years old in good health and CMV-seronegative.

The CDR3 nucleotides are TGCAGCGTTGCCGGGACAGGGGGGAATGAAAAACTGTTTTTT. It codes for CSVAGTGGNEKLFF. The V call is TRBV29-1, the J call TRBJ1-4, with TRBD1 identical over 11 bases. V dropped 4 bases and J dropped 5; count of bases not matched to a gene: 3. Germline CDR1 SQVTM, CDR2 ANQGSEA. This CDR3 has 14 residues.